This TCR beta chain was captured in a study of T cell changes during pregnancy in multiple sclerosis. Produced via immunoSEQ multiplex PCR; TCRdb's table is partial and in-frame only. The repertoire includes 50,000 to 60,000 clones, about 90% of them detected once, and about 0.76% sits in the top ten. The V gene lost 4 bases and the J gene lost 7 bases, with 16 bases spanning the gap. The CDR3 spans 13 residues. Germline CDR1 reads GTSNPN; CDR2 reads SVGIG (reference sequence). Here the sequenced sample was CD4+ T cells from peripheral blood mononuclear cells, taken in the first trimester of pregnancy. The source is a female donor with multiple sclerosis, enrolled in a pregnancy study. This chain connects TRBV30 to TRBJ1-2, with a tentative D call TRBD1 (5 bases). The CDR3 nucleotides read TGTGCCTGGAACCGTCGGGGGGAGGGTGGCTACACCTTC. It codes for CAWNRRGEGGYTF.